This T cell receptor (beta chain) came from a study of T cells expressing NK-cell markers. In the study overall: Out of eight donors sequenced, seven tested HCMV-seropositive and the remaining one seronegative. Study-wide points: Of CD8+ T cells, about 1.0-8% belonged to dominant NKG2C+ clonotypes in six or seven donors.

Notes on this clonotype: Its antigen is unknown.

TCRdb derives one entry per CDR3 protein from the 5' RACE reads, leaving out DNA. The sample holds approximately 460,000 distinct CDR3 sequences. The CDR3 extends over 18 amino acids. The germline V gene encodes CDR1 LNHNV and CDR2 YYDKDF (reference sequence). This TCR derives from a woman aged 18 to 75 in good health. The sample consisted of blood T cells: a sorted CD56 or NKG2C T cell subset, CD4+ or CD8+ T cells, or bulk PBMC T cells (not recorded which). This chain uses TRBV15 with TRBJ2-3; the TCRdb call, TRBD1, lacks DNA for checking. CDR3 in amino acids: CATSTPSGATASTDTQYF.